This TCR beta chain is drawn from a study of blood T cell repertoires in COVID-19. The trim removed 5 bases at V and 0 bases at J, leaving 9 bases unmatched. The germline V gene encodes CDR1 SGHTA and CDR2 FQGTGA. This CDR3 has 17 residues. In the authors' methods: Amplification from reference gene primers served as the basis for estimated nucleated cell counts. Data came from immunoSEQ multiplex PCR; TCRdb stores just in-frame clones and leaves some out. The D gene and trimming were derived from the DNA, and the V and J assignments and clone size from that table. The sample has about 400,000 clones, approximately 89% seen once.

The sequenced sample was PBMCs or T cells enriched from blood (not recorded which). This sequence was found in a woman in her twenties or thirties who had recovered from COVID-19. The chain couples TRBV7-3 to TRBJ2-4; 8 bases agree with TRBD1. CDR3 residues: CASSISGTGVAKNIQYF. CDR3 DNA: TGTGCCAGCAGCATTTCCGGGACAGGAGTAGCCAAAAACATTCAGTACTTC. The full variable domain, with the rest looked up from reference TRBV7-3 and TRBJ2-4, is GAGVSQTPSNKVTEKGKYVELRCDPISGHTALYWYRQSLGQGPEFLIYFQGTGAADDSGLPNDRFFAVRPEGSVSTLKIQRTERGDSAVYLCASSISGTGVAKNIQYFGAGTRLSVL.